This TCR beta chain is from a study of T cell repertoires in cytomegalovirus infection. Study details: Signatures in public TCR beta sequences pointed to both CMV infection and matching HLA type.

Study observations and caveats: Clonotype analysis showed dominance of the ex vivo response by HLA-C-restricted CMV-specific TCR beta clonotypes. Totalled public TCR beta family frequency picked out people who carried CMV plus the relevant HLA.

TCRdb re-called the reads with MiXCR, one entry per CDR3 protein. The top ten hold roughly 2.9% of the sample, which has some 700,000 distinct CDR3 sequences, about 40% seen once. Germline V gives CDR1 SGHAT, CDR2 FQNNGV. Trimming at V came to 1 base and at J to 6 bases, leaving 12 bases not matched to a gene. The CDR3 loop spans 16 amino acids. With respect to this clonotype: Its antigen is unknown.

This TCR derives from a human donor in good health (CMV status not recorded). Some clones in this sample may be carry-over from other donors' samples. J is TRBJ2-7 and V is TRBV11-2; 7 nucleotides line up with TRBD2. The specimen sequenced was PBMCs. The CDR3 bases are TGTGCCAGCAGCTTAGGCCCCCCCCGACTAGCAGGCGAGCAGTACTTC. This translates into CASSLGPPRLAGEQYF.